This T cell receptor beta chain was sequenced for a study of TIL therapy for anti-PD-1-resistant metastatic lung cancer. Overall study context: Patients had a median age of about 55 years (range about 35-75).

This was the immunoSEQ v3 assay. Clones were sequenced by immunoSEQ multiplex PCR, and TCRdb holds only the in-frame ones, with some missing. The data contain 10,000 or so clones, approximately 60% of them singletons. The time point is: pre-treatment sample, taken before nivolumab and TIL therapy. Tumor tissue came from excised metastases, mostly pleural nodules or supraclavicular lymph nodes. Germline V gene sequence: CDR1 KGHSH, CDR2 LQKENI. V was clipped by 2 bases and J by 10 bases, with 15 bases between them. This CDR3 has 14 residues. Sample: tumor tissue, taken at baseline. The TCR comes from a person between 25 and 79 years old with non-small cell lung cancer. The chain employs TRBV18 and TRBJ2-1; D uncertain. DNA of the CDR3: TGTGCCAGCTCACCAAGGCTAGGTGCAGACGAGCAGTTCTTC. Its protein is CASSPRLGADEQFF.